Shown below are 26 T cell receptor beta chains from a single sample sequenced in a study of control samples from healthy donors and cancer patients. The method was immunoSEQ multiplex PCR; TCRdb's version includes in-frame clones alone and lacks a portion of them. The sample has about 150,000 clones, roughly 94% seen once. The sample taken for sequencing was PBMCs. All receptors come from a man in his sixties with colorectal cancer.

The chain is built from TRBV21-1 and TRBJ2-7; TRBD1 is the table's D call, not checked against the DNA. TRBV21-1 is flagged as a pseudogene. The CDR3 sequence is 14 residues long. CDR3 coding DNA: TGTGCCAGCAGCAAAGCCAGGGATGCCTACGAGCAGTACTTC. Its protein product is CASSKARDAYEQYF.

The CDR3 protein is CSGILRHVTGELFF. In nucleotides, the CDR3 is TGCAGCGGGATCCTTAGACACGTCACCGGGGAGCTGTTTTTT. This chain uses TRBV29-1 with TRBJ2-2; D ambiguous. CDR3 length equals 14 residues. V gave up 7 bases and J gave up 4 bases, with 16 bases separating them. Germline CDR1 and CDR2: SQVTM and ANQGSEA.

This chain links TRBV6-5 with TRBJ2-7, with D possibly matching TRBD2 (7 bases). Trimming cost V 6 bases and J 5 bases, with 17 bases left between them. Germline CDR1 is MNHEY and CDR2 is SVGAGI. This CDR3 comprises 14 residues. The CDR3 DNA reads TGTGCCAGCAGCCAAGGGGGGGTCCCCCACGAGCAGTACTTC. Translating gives CASSQGGVPHEQYF.

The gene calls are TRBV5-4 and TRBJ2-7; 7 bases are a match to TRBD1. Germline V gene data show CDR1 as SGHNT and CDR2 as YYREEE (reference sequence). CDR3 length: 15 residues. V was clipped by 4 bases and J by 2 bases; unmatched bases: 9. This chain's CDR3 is CASSQRQGTTYEQYF. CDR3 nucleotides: TGTGCCAGCAGCCAGAGACAGGGAACAACCTACGAGCAGTACTTC.

CDR3 amino acids: CASSPTSGTGELFF. In DNA form, the CDR3 reads TGTGCCAGTAGCCCTACTAGCGGCACCGGGGAGCTGTTTTTT. The chain links TRBV19 to TRBJ2-2; 8 bases align to TRBD2. CDR1 LNHDA and CDR2 SQIVND come from the germline V gene (reference sequence). V shed 6 bases, J shed 4 bases, and the junction held 4 bases outside the gene matches. The length of the CDR3 is 14 residues.

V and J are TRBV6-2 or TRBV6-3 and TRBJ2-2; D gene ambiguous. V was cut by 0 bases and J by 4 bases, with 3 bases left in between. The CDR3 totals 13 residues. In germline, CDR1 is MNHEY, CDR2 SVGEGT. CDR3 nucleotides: TGTGCCAGCAGTTACTCGAGCACCGGGGAGCTGTTTTTT. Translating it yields CASSYSSTGELFF.

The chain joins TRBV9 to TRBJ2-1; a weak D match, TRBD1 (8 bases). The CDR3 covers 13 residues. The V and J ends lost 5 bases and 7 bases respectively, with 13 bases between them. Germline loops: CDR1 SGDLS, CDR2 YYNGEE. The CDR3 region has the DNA TGTGCCAGCAGTGGACAGGGAGGGAATGAGCAGTTCTTC. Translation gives CASSGQGGNEQFF.

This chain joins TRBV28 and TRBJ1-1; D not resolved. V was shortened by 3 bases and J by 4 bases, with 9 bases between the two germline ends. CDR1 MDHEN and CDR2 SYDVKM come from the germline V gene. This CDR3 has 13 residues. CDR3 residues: CASSFPSSTEAFF. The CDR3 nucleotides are TGTGCCAGCAGTTTCCCCTCAAGCACTGAAGCTTTCTTT.

The CDR3 nucleotides are TGTGCCAGCAGTTACTCGTTCGGGGCCACTGAAGCTTTCTTT. Protein: CASSYSFGATEAFF. The V gene is TRBV6-2 or TRBV6-3, the J gene TRBJ1-1, with D possibly being TRBD1 (5 bases). Germline V gene sequence: CDR1 MNHEY, CDR2 SVGEGT. Trimming shortened V by 0 bases and J by 4 bases, and 9 bases separated the two germline ends. The CDR3 runs to 14 residues.

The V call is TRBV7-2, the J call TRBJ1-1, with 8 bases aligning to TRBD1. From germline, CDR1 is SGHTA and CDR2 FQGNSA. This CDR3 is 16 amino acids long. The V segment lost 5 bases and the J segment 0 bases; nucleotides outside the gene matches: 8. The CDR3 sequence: CASSRGTGHMNTEAFF. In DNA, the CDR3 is TGTGCCAGCAGCAGAGGGACAGGCCATATGAACACTGAAGCTTTCTTT.

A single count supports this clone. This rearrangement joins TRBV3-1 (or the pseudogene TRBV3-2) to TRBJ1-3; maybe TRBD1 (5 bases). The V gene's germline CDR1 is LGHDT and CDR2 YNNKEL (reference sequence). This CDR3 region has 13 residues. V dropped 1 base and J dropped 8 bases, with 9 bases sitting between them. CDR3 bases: TGTGCCAGCAGCCAAGTATTGGGGGACACCATATATTTT. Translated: CASSQVLGDTIYF.

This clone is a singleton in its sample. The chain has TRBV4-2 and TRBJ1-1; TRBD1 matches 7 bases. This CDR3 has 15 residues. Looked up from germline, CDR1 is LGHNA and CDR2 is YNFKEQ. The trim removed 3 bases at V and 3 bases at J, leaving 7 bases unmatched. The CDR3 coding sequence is TGTGCCAGCAGCCAGGTCCTAGGGGGCGACACTGAAGCTTTCTTT. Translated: CASSQVLGGDTEAFF.

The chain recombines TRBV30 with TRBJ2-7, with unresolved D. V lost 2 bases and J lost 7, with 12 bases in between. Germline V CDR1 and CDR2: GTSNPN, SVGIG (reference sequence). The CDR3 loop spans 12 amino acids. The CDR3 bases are TGTGCCTGGAGTCTTATGCTACGAGAGCAGTACTTC. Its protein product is CAWSLMLREQYF. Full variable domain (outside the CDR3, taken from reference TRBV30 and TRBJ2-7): SQTIHQWPATLVQPVGSPLSLECTVEGTSNPNLYWYRQAAGRGLQLLFYSVGIGQISSEVPQNLSASRPQDRQFILSSKKLLLSDSGFYLCAWSLMLREQYFGPGTRLTVT.

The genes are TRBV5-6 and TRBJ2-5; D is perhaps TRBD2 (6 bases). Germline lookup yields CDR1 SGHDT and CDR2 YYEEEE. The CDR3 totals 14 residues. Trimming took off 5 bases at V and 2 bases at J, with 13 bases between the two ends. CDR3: CASSRGTEQETQYF. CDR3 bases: TGTGCCAGCAGTCGAGGGACTGAGCAAGAGACCCAGTACTTC.

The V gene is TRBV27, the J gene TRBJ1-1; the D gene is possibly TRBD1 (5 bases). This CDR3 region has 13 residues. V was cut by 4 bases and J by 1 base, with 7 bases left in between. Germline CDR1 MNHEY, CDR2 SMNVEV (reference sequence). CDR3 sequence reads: CASSYRQNTEAFF. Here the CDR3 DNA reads TGTGCCAGCAGTTACAGGCAGAACACTGAAGCTTTCTTT.

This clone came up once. The CDR3 here is CASSLSKEVGYGYTF. CDR3 in DNA: TGTGCCAGCAGTTTATCGAAGGAAGTGGGCTATGGCTACACCTTC. The chain employs TRBV27 and TRBJ1-2; no firm D call. Deletions cut 0 bases from V and 4 bases from J, with 12 bases between. The length of the CDR3 is 15 residues. CDR1 and CDR2 (germline): MNHEY, SMNVEV (reference sequence).

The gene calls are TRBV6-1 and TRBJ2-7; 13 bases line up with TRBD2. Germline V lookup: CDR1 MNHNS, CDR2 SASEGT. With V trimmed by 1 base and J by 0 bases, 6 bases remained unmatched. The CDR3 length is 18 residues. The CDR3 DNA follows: TGTGCCAGCAGTGAAGGACTAGCGGGGGGTCACCGCTCCTACGAGCAGTACTTC. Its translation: CASSEGLAGGHRSYEQYF.

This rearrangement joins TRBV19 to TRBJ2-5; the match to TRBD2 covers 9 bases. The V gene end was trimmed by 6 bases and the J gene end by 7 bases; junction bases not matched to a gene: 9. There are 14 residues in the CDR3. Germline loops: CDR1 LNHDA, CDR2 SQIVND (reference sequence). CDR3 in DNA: TGTGCCAGTAGCACCAGCGGGGGGCCCAGGACCCAGTACTTC. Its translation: CASSTSGGPRTQYF.

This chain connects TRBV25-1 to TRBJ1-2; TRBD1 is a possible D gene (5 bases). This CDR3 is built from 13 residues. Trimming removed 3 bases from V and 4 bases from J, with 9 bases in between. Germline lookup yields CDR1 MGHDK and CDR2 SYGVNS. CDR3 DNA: TGTGCCAGCAGTGATGGCGGGACCTATGGCTACACCTTC. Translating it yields CASSDGGTYGYTF.

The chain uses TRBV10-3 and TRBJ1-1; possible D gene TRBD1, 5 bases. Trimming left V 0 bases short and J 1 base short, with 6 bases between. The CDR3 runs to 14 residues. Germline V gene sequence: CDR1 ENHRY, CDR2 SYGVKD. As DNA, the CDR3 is TGTGCCATCAGTGAGTCCGGGGGGAACACTGAAGCTTTCTTT. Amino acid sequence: CAISESGGNTEAFF.

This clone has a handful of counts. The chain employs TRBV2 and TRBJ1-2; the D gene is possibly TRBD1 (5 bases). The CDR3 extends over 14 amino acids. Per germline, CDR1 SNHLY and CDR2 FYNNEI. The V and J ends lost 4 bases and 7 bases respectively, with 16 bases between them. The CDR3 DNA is TGTGCCAGCAGTGTAGGGGCAGGATCTTTTGGCTACACCTTC. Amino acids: CASSVGAGSFGYTF.

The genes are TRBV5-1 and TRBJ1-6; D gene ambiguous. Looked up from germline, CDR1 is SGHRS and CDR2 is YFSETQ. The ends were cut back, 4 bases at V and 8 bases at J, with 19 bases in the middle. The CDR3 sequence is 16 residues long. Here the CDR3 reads CASSRAGVTLDSPLHF. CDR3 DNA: TGCGCCAGCAGCCGGGCCGGGGTGACCTTGGATTCACCCCTCCACTTT. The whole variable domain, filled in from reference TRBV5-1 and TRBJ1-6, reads KAGVTQTPRYLIKTRGQQVTLSCSPISGHRSVSWYQQTPGQGLQFLFEYFSETQRNKGNFPGRFSGRQFSNSRSEMNVSTLELGDSALYLCASSRAGVTLDSPLHFGNGTRLTVT.

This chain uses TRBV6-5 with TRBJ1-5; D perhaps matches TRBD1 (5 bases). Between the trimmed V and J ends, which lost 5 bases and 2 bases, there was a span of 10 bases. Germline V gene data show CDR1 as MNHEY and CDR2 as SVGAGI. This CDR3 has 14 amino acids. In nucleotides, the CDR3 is TGTGCCAGCAGTCCCCCGGGGGGCAATCAGCCCCAGCATTTT. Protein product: CASSPPGGNQPQHF.

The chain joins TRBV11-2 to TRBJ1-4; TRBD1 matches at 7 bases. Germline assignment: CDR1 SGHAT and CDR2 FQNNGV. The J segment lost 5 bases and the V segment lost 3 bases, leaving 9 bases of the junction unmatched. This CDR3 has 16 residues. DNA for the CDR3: TGTGCCAGCAGCTTGCACCCCGGACAGGCGAATGAAAAACTGTTTTTT. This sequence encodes CASSLHPGQANEKLFF.

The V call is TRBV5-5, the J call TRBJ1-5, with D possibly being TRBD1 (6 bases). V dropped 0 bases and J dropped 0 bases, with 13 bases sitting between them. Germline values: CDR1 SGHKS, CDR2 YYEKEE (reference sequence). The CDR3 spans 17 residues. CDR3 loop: CASSLVSRGHSNQPQHF. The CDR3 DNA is TGTGCCAGCAGCTTGGTTAGCAGGGGACATAGCAATCAGCCCCAGCATTTT.

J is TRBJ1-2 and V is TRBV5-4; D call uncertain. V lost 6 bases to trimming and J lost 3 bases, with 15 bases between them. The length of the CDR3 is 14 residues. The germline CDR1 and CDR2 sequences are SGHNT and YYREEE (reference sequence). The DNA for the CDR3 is TGTGCCAGCACCATGGAGGTTGTGGACTATGGCTACACCTTC. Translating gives CASTMEVVDYGYTF.